The T cell receptor beta chain under discussion was sequenced for a study of T cell responses to AZD1222 COVID-19 vaccine. Study background: Pooling was applied to second doses at about 4 or about 12 weeks. Study results and limitations: Sampling that yielded the repertoires occurred only after the peak T cell response. Most donors were white British and more were female, and clonal diversity was possibly underestimated. Across the whole spike, CD4 TCRs peaked at regions 160-218 and 743-854.

Sequencing used immunoSEQ multiplex PCR; TCRdb keeps in-frame clones, though not all of them. The sample consists of 130,000 to 150,000 clones, approximately 92% of them appearing once. This clone was recorded only once. The antigen is undetermined. This TCR was sampled from an adult in good health. The sequencing used peripheral blood, collected on day 0 of AZD1222 vaccination.

The CDR3 DNA reads as TGTGCCAGCAGCCCCCGGGGCACAGACTACGAGCAGTACTTC. Amino acids: CASSPRGTDYEQYF. V is TRBV13 and J is TRBJ2-7; D is tentatively TRBD1 or TRBD2 (5 bases each). Germline CDR1 is PRHDT and CDR2 is FYEKMQ (reference sequence). This CDR3 comprises 14 residues. The V end lost 5 bases, the J end lost 3 bases, and 14 bases lay between the germline ends.